This TCR beta chain was sequenced for a study of blood T cell repertoires in COVID-19. The overall study: Samples of COVID-19 (acute and convalescent) were obtained from the United States, Italy and Spain.

Clones were sequenced by immunoSEQ multiplex PCR, and TCRdb holds only the in-frame ones, with some missing. The sample yields more than 100,000 clones, approximately 84% seen once. The CDR3 totals 12 residues. Looked up from germline, CDR1 is GTSNPN and CDR2 is SVGIG (reference sequence). The V end was cut by 3 bases, the J end by 2 bases, with 6 bases between. The chain joins TRBV30 to TRBJ2-3; a possible D gene is TRBD2 (5 bases). This receptor was taken from a woman of 80 years or more with acute or convalescent COVID-19. The sequencing input was peripheral blood. CDR3 amino acids: CAWSGITDTQYF. CDR3 DNA: TGTGCCTGGAGCGGGATCACAGATACGCAGTATTTT.